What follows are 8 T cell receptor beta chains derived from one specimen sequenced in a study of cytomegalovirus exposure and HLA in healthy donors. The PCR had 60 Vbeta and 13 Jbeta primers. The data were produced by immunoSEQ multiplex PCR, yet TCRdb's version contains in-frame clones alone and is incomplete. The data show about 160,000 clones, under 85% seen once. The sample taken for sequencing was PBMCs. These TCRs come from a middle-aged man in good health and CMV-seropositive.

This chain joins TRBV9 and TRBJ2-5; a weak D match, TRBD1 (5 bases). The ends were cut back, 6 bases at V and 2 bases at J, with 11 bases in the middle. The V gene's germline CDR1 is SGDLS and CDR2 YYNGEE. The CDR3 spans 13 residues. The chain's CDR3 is CASNQGAQETQYF. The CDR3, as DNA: TGTGCCAGCAACCAAGGGGCTCAAGAGACCCAGTACTTC.

CDR3 bases: TGCGCCAGCAGCCCCGGGGGGAGCTCTGGGGCCAACGTCCTGACTTTC. Its translation: CASSPGGSSGANVLTF. The rearrangement joins TRBV5-1 to TRBJ2-6, with 7 bases fitting TRBD2. With V trimmed by 4 bases and J by 0 bases, 4 bases remained unmatched. Germline V gives CDR1 SGHRS, CDR2 YFSETQ. CDR3 size: 16 residues.

The CDR3 spells CASSKDGGGRWNEQFF. The DNA of the CDR3 is TGTGCCAGCAGTAAAGACGGGGGAGGTCGATGGAATGAGCAGTTCTTC. This chain uses TRBV6-4 with TRBJ2-1; a possible D gene is TRBD2 (6 bases). The V end lost 5 bases, the J end lost 7 bases, and 21 bases lay between the germline ends. Germline-derived CDR1 and CDR2 are MRHNA and SNTAGT. CDR3 length equals 16 residues.

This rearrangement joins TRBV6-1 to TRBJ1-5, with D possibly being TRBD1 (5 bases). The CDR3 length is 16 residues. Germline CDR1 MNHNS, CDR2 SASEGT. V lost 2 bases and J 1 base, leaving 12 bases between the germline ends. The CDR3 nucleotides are TGTGCCAGCAGTGAACCCGGGGGAGGAAGCAATCAGCCCCAGCATTTT. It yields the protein CASSEPGGGSNQPQHF.

CDR3 DNA sequence: TGCGCCAGCAGCCCACTTACTAGCCTGGATGAGCAGTTCTTC. It codes for CASSPLTSLDEQFF. V usage is TRBV5-1 and J usage is TRBJ2-1; the D gene is possibly TRBD2 (6 bases). Trimming cost V 4 bases and J 8 bases, with 16 bases left between them. The germline CDR1 and CDR2 sequences are SGHRS and YFSETQ. The CDR3 sequence is 14 residues long.

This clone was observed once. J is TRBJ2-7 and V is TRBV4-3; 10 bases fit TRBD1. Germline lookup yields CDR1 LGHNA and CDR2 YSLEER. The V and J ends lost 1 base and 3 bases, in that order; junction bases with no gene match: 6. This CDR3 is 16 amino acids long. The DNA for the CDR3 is TGCGCCAGCAGCCAAGGACAGGGGGCGCGGAACTACGAGCAGTACTTC. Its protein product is CASSQGQGARNYEQYF.

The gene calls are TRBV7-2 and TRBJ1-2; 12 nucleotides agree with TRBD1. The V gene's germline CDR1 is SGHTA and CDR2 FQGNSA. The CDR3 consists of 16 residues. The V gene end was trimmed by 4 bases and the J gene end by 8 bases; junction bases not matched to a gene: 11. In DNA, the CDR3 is TGTGCCAGCAGCTCTTATACCGGGACAGGGGGCGGAGGCTACACCTTC. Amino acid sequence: CASSSYTGTGGGGYTF.

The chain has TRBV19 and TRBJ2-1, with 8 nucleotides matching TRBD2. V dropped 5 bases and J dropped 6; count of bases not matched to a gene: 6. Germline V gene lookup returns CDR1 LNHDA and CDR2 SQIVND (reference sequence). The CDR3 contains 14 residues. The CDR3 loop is CASSYSGMINEQFF. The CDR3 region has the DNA TGTGCCAGTAGTTATAGCGGGATGATCAATGAGCAGTTCTTC.